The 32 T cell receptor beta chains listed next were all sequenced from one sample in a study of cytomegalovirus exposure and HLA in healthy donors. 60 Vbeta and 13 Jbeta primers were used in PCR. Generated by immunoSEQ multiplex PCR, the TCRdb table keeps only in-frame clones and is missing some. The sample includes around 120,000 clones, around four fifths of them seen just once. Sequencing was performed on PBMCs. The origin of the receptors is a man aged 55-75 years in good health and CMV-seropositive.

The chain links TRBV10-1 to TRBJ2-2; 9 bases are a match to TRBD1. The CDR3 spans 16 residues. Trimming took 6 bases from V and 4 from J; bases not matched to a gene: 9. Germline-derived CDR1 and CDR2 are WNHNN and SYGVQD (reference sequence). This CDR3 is CASSRVTGGGTGELFF. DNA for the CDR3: TGCGCCAGCAGCAGAGTGACAGGGGGAGGCACCGGGGAGCTGTTTTTT.

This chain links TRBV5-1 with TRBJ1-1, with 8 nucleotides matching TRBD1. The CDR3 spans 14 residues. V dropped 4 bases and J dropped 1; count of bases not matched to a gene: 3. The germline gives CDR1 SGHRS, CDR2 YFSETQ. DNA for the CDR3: TGCGCCAGCAGCGACAGGGGCCCGAACACTGAAGCTTTCTTT. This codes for CASSDRGPNTEAFF.

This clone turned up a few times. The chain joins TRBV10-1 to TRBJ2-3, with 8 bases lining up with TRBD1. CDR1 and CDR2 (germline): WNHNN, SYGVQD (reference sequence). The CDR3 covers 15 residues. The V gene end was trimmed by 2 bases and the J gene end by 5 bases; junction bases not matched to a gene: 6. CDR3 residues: CASSENQGAGDTQYF. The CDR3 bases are TGCGCCAGCAGTGAGAACCAGGGGGCTGGAGATACGCAGTATTTT.

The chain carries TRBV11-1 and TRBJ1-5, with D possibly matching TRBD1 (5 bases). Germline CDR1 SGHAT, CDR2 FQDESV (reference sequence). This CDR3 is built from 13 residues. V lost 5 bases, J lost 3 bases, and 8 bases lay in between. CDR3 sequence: CASSATDNQPQHF. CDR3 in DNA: TGTGCCAGCAGCGCGACAGACAATCAGCCCCAGCATTTT.

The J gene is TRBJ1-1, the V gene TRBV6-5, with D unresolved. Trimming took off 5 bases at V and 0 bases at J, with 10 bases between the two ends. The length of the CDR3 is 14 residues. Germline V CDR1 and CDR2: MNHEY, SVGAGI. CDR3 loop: CASSPRSMNTEAFF. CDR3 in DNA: TGTGCCAGCAGTCCCCGAAGCATGAACACTGAAGCTTTCTTT.

The CDR3 here is CASSQSTGRETQYF. DNA for the CDR3: TGTGCCAGCAGTCAATCGACAGGGAGAGAGACCCAGTACTTC. The chain employs TRBV25-1 and TRBJ2-5, with 7 bases identical to TRBD1. The CDR3 is 14 residues long. The trim removed 5 bases at V and 4 bases at J, leaving 7 bases unmatched. Looked up from germline, CDR1 is MGHDK and CDR2 is SYGVNS.

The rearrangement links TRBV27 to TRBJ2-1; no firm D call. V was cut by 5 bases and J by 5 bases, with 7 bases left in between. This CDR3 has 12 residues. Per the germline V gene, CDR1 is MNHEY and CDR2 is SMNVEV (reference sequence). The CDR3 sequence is CASSRGHNEQFF. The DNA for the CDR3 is TGTGCCAGCAGTCGCGGCCACAATGAGCAGTTCTTC.

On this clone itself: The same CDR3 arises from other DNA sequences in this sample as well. CDR3 DNA sequence: TGCGCCAGCAGCTTAGACAGAGCGAACACTGAAGCTTTCTTT. The encoded protein is CASSLDRANTEAFF. The rearrangement links TRBV5-1 to TRBJ1-1; weak D call: TRBD1 (5 bases). The ends were cut back, 2 bases at V and 1 base at J, with 9 bases in the middle. The length of the CDR3 is 14 residues. Germline V lookup: CDR1 SGHRS, CDR2 YFSETQ.

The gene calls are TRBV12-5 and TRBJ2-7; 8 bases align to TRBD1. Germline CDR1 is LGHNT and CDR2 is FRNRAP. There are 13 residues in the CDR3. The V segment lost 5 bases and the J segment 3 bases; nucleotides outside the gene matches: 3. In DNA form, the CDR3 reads TGTGCTAGTGGTCGGGACAGGATCTACGAGCAGTACTTC. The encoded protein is CASGRDRIYEQYF. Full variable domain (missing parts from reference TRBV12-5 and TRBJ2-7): DARVTQTPRHKVTEMGQEVTMRCQPILGHNTVFWYRQTMMQGLELLAYFRNRAPLDDSGMPKDRFSAEMPDATLATLKIQPSEPRDSAVYFCASGRDRIYEQYFGPGTRLTVT.

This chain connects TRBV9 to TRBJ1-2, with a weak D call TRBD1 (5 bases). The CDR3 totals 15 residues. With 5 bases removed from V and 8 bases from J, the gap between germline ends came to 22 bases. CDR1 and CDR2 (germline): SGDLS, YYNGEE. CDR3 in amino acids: CASRLIAEAGQGYTF. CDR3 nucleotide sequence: TGTGCCAGCAGACTAATTGCCGAGGCAGGACAAGGCTACACCTTC.

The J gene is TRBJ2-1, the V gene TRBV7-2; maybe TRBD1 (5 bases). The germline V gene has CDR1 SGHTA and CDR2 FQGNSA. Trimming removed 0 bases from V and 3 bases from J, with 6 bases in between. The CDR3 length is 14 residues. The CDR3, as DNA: TGTGCCAGCAGCTTAGCCAGGGACTACAATGAGCAGTTCTTC. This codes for CASSLARDYNEQFF.

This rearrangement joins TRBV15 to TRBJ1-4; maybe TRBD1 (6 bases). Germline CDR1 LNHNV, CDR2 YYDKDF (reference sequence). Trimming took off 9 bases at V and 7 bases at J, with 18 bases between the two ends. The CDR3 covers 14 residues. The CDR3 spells CATKTGGQGEKLFF. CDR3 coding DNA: TGTGCCACGAAAACGGGGGGGCAAGGTGAAAAACTGTTTTTT. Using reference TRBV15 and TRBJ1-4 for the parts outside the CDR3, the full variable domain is DAMVIQNPRYQVTQFGKPVTLSCSQTLNHNVMYWYQQKSSQAPKLLFHYYDKDFNNEADTPDNFQSRRPNTSFCFLDIRSPGLGDTAMYLCATKTGGQGEKLFFGSGTQLSVL.

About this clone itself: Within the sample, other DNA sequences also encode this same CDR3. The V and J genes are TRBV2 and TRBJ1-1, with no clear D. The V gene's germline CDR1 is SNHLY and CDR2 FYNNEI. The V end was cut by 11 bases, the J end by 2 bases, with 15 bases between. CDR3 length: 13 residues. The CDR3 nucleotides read TGTGCCGGCGGAATTACAAGAAACACTGAAGCTTTCTTT. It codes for CAGGITRNTEAFF.

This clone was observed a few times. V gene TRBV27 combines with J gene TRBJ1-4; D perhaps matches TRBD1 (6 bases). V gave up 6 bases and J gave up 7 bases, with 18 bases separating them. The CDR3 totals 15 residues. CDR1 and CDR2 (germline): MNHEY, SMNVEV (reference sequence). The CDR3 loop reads CASSPQGGAREKLFF. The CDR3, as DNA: TGTGCCAGCAGCCCCCAAGGGGGAGCTCGTGAAAAACTGTTTTTT. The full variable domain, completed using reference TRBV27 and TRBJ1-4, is EAQVTQNPRYLITVTGKKLTVTCSQNMNHEYMSWYRQDPGLGLRQIYYSMNVEVTDKGDVPEGYKVSRKEKRNFPLILESPSPNQTSLYFCASSPQGGAREKLFFGSGTQLSVL.

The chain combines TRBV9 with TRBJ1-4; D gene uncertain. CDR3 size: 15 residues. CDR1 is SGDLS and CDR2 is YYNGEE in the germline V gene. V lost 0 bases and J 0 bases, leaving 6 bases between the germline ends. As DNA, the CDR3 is TGTGCCAGCAGCGTAGGCGGGGCAACTAATGAAAAACTGTTTTTT. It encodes CASSVGGATNEKLFF.

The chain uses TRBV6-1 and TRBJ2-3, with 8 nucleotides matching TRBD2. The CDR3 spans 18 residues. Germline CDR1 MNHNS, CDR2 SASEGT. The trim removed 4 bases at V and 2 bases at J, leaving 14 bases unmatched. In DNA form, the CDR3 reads TGTGCCAGCAGTGGAAGGGTTACGGGGGGGGTTCTCACAGATACGCAGTATTTT. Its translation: CASSGRVTGGVLTDTQYF.

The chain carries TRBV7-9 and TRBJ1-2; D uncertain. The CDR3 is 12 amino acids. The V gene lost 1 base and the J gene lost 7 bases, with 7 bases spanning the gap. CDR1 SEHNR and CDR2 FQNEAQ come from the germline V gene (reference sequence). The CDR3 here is CASSLGEGGYTF. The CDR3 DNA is TGTGCCAGCAGCTTAGGGGAGGGTGGCTACACCTTC. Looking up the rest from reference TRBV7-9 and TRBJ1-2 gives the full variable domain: DTGVSQNPRHKITKRGQNVTFRCDPISEHNRLYWYRQTLGQGPEFLTYFQNEAQLEKSRLLSDRFSAERPKGSFSTLEIQRTEQGDSAMYLCASSLGEGGYTFGSGTRLTVV.

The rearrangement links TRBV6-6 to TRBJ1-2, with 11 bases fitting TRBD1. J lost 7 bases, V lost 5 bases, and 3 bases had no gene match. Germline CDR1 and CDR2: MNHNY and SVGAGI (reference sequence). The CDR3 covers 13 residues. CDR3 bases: TGTGCCAGCAGTGAGGACAGGGGGCTTGGCTACACCTTC. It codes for CASSEDRGLGYTF.

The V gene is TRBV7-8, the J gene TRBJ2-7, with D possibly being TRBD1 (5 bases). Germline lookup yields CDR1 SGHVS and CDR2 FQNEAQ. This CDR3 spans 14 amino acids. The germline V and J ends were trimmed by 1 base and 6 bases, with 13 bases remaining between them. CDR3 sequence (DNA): TGTGCCAGCAGCTTAGACAGGACCTCCGGCGAGCAGTACTTC. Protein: CASSLDRTSGEQYF.

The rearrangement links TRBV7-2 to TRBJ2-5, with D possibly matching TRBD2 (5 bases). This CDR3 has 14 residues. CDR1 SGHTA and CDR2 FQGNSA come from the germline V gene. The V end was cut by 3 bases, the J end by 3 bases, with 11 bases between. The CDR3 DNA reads TGTGCCAGCAGCTTTTTCGGGATGAAAGAGACCCAGTACTTC. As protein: CASSFFGMKETQYF.

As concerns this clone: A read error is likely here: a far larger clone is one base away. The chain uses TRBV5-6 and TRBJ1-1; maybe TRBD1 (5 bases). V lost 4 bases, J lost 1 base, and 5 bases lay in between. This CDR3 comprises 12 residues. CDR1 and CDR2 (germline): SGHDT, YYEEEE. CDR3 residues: CASSTGNTEAFF. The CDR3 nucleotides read TGTGCCAGCAGCACAGGGAACACTGAAGCTTTCTTT. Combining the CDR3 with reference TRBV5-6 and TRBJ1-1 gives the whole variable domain DAGVTQSPTHLIKTRGQQVTLRCSPKSGHDTVSWYQQALGQGPQFIFQYYEEEERQRGNFPDRFSGHQFPNYSSELNVNALLLGDSALYLCASSTGNTEAFFGQGTRLTVV.

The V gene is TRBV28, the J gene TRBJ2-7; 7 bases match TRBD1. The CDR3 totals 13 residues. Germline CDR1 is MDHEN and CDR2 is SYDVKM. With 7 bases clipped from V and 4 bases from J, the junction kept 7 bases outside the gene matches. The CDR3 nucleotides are TGTGCCAGCACGACAGGGCGTCTTTACGAGCAGTACTTC. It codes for CASTTGRLYEQYF.

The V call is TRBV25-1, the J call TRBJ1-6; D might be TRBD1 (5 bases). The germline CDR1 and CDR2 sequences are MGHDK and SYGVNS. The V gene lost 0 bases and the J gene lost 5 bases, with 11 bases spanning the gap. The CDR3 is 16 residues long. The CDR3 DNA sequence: TGTGCCAGCAGTGAATATAGGGGCTCAGATAATTCACCCCTCCACTTT. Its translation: CASSEYRGSDNSPLHF.

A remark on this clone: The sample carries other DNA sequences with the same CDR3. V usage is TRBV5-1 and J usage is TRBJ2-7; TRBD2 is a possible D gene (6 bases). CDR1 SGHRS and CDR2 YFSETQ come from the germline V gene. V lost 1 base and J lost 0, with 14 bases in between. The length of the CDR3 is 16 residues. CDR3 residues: CASSLPRGGSSYEQYF. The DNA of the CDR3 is TGCGCCAGCAGCTTGCCCCGCGGAGGGAGCTCCTACGAGCAGTACTTC.

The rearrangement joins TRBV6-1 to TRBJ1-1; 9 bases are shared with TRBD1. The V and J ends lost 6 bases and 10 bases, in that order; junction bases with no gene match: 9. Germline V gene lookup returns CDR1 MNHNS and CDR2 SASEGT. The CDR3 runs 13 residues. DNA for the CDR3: TGTGCCAGCAGAGGTACCGGGACAGGGAGAGCTTTCTTT. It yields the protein CASRGTGTGRAFF.

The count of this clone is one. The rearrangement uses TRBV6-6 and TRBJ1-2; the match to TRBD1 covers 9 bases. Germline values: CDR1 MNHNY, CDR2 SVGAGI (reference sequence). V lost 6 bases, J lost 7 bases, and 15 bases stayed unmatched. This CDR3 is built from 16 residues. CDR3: CASRRTGQGQAGGYTF. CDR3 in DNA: TGTGCCAGCAGACGAACCGGACAGGGGCAGGCGGGTGGCTACACCTTC.

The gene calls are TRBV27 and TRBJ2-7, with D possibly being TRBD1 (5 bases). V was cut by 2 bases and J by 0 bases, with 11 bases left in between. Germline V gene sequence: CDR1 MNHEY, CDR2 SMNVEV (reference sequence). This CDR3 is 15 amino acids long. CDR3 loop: CASSLHRGSSYEQYF. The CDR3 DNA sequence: TGTGCCAGCAGTTTACATAGGGGAAGCTCCTACGAGCAGTACTTC.

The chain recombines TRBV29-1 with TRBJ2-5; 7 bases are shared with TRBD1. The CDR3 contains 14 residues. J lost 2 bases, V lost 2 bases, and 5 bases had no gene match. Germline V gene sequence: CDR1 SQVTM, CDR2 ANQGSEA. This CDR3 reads CSVERQGVQETQYF. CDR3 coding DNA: TGCAGCGTTGAACGGCAGGGGGTACAAGAGACCCAGTACTTC.

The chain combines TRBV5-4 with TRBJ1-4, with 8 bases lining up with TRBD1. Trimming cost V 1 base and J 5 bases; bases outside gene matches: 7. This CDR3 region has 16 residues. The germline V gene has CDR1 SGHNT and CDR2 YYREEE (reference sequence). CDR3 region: CASSLRGTGSNEKLFF. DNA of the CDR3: TGTGCCAGCAGCTTGCGGGGGACAGGAAGCAATGAAAAACTGTTTTTT.

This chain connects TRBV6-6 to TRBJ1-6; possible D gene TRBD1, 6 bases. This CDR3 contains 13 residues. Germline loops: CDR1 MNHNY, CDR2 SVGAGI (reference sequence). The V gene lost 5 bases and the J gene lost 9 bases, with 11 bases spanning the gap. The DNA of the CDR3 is TGTGCCAGCAGTGTCACAGGGATTTCACCCCTCCACTTT. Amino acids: CASSVTGISPLHF.

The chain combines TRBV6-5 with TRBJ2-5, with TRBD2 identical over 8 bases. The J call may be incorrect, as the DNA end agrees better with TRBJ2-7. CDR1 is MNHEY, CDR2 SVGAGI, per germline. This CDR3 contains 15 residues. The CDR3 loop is CASRRSGGSSYEQYF. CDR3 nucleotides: TGTGCCAGCAGGCGCAGCGGGGGAAGCTCCTACGAGCAGTACTTC.

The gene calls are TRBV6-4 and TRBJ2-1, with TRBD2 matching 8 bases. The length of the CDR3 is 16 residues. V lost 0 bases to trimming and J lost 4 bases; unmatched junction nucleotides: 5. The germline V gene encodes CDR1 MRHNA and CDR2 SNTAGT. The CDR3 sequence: CASSDSSGSFYNEQFF. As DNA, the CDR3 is TGTGCCAGCAGTGACTCAAGCGGGAGCTTTTACAATGAGCAGTTCTTC.